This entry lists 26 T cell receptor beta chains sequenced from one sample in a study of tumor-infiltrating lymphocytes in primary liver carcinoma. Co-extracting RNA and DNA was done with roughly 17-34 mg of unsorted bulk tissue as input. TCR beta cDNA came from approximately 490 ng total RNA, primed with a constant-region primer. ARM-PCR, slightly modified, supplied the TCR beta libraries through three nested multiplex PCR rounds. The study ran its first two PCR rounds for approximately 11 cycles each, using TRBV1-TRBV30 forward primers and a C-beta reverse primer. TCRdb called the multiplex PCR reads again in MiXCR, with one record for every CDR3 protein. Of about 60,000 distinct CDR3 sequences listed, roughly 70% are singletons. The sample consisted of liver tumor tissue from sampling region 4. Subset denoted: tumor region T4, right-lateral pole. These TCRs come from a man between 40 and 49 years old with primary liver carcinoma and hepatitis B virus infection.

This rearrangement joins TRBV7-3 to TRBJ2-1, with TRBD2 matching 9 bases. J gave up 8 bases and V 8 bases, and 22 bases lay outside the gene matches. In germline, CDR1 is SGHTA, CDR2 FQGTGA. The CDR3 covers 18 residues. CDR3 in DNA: TGTGCCAGCCGCAAAGGATACGCGGGACTAGCCACCAACGATGAGCAGTTCTTC. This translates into CASRKGYAGLATNDEQFF.

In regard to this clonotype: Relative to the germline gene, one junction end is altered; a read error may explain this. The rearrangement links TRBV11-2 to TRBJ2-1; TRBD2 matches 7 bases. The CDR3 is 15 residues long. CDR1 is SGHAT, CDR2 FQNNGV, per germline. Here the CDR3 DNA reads TGTGTCAGCAGCTTGGGCGGGAGTGCCGACAATGAGCAATTCTTC. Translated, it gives CVSSLGGSADNEQFF.

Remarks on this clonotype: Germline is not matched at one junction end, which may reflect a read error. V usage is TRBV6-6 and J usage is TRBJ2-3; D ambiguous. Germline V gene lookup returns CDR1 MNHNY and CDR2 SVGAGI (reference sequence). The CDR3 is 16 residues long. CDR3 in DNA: TGTGTCAGCAGTGCCATCGCAGGTGGAGTCACAGATACGCAGTATTTT. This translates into CVSSAIAGGVTDTQYF.

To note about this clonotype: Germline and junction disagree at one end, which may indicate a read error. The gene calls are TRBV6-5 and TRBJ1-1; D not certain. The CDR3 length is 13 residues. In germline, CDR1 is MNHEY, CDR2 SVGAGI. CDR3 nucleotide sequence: TGTGCCAGCAGTTCCCTTAGGAACACTGAAACTTTCTTT. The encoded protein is CASSSLRNTETFF.

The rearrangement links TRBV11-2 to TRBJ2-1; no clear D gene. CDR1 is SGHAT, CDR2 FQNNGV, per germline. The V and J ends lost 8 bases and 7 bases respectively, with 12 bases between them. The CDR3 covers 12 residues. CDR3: CASDPSQNEQFF. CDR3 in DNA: TGTGCCAGCGACCCCTCCCAGAATGAGCAGTTCTTC. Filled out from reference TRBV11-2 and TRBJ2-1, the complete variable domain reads EAGVAQSPRYKIIEKRQSVAFWCNPISGHATLYWYQQILGQGPKLLIQFQNNGVVDDSQLPKDRFSAERLKGVDSTLKIQPAKLEDSAVYLCASDPSQNEQFFGPGTRLTVL.

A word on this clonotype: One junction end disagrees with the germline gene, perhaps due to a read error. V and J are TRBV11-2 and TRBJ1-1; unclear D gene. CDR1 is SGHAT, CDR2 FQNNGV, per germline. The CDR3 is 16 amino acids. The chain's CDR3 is CARSRGRAWVFTESFF. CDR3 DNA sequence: TGTGCCAGGAGCCGAGGTAGGGCATGGGTCTTCACTGAATCTTTCTTT.

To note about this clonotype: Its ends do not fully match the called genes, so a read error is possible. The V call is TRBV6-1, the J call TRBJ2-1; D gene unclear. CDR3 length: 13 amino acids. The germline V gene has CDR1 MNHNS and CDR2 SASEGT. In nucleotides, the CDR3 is TGCGCCAGCAGTGAACAGTGCCACAATGAGCTGTTCTTC. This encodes CASSEQCHNELFF.

The CDR3 nucleotides are TGTGCCAGCAGCGCGAGACAGAGCCAAAATGAGCAGTTCTTC. This encodes CASSARQSQNEQFF. The chain recombines TRBV7-9 with TRBJ2-1, with D perhaps TRBD1 (5 bases). Germline V gene sequence: CDR1 SEHNR, CDR2 FQNEAQ (reference sequence). The V gene lost 5 bases and the J gene lost 7 bases, with 15 bases spanning the gap. The CDR3 length is 14 residues.

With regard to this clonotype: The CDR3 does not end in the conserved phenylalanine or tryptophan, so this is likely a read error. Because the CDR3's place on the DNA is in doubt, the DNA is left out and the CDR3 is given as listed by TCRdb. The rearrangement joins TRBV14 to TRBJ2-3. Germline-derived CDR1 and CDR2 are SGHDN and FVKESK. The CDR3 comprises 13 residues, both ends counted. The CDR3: CVSSRGYTDTQYL.

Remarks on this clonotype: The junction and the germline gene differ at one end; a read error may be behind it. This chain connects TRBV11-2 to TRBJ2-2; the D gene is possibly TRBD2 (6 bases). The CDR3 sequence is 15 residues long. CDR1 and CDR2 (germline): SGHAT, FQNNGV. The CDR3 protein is CASSFAGSKTGELFF. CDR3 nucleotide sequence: TGTGCCAGCAGCTTCGCGGGATCGAAAACCGGGGAGCTATTTTTT.

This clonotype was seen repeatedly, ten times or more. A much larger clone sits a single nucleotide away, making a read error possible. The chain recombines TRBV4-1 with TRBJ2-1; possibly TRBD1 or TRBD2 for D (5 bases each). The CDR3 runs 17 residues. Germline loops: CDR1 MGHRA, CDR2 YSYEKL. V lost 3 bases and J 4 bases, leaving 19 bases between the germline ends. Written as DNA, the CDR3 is TGCGCCAGCAGCCAGCATCCGGGACCCCGAGGATACAATGAGCAGTTCTTC. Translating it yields CASSQHPGPRGYNEQFF.

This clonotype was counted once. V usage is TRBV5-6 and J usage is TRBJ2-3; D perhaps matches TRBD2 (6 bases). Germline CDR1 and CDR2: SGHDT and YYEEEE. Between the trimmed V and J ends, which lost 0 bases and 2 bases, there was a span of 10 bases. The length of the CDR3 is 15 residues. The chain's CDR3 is CASSLAGVPTDTQYF. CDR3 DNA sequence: TGTGCCAGCAGCTTGGCGGGAGTACCCACAGATACGCAGTATTTT.

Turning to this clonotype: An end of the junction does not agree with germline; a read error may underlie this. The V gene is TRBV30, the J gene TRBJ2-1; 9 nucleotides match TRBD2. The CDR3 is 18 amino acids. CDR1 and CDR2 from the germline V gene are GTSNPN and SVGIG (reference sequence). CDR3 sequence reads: CARRGDNSGSLWSNEQFF. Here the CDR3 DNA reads TGTGCCCGGAGAGGGGATAATAGCGGGAGCTTATGGTCGAATGAGCAGTTCTTC. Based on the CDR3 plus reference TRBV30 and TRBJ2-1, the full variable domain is SQTIHQWPATLVQPVGSPLSLECTVEGTSNPNLYWYRQAAGRGLQLLFYSVGIGQISSEVPQNLSASRPQDRQFILSSKKLLLSDSGFYLCARRGDNSGSLWSNEQFFGPGTRLTVL.

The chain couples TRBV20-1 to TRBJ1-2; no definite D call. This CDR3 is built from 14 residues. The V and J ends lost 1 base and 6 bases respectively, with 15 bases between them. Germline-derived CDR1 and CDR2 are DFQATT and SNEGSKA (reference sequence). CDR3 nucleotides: TGCAGTGCTAGAGTGGGCTCCATGGGGAATGGCTACACCTTC. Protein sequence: CSARVGSMGNGYTF.

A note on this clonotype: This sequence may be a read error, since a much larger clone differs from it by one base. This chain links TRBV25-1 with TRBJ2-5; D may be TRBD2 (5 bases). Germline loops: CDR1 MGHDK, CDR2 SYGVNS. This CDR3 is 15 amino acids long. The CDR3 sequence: CATSEWSLAQETQYF. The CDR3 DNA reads TGTGCCACCAGTGAATGGAGTCTAGCTCAAGAGACCCAGTACTTC. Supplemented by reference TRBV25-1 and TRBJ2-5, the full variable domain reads EADIYQTPRYLVIGTGKKITLECSQTMGHDKMYWYQQDPGMELHLIHYSYGVNSTEKGDLSSESTVSRIRTEHFPLTLESARPSHTSQYLCATSEWSLAQETQYFGPGTRLLVL.

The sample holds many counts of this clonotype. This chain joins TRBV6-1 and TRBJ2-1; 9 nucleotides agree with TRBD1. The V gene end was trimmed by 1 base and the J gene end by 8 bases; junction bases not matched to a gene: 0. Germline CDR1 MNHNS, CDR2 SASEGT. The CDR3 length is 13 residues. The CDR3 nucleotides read TGTGCCAGCAGTGAAGGGACAGGGGATGAGCAGTTCTTC. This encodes CASSEGTGDEQFF.

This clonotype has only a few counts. CDR3 DNA: TGTGCCAGCAGTTGGACTAGCGGGAGTGGAAAGACCCAGTACTTC. Translated: CASSWTSGSGKTQYF. The chain couples TRBV6-2 or TRBV6-3 to TRBJ2-5, with TRBD2 matching over 13 bases. The germline CDR1 and CDR2 sequences are MNHEY and SVGEGT. CDR3 length: 15 amino acids. V shed 4 bases and J 6 bases; nucleotides not matched to a gene: 5.

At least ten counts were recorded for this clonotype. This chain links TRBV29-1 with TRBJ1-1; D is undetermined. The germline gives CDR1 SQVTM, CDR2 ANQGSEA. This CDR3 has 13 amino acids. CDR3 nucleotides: TGCGGCGCCCTACCAGACCTGAACACTGAAGCTTTCTTT. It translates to CGALPDLNTEAFF.

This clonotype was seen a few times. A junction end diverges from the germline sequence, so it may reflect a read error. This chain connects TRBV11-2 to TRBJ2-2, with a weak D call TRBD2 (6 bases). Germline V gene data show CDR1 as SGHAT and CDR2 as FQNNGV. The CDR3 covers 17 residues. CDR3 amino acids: CVSSLALGGANTGELFF. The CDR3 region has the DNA TGTGTCAGTAGCTTAGCATTAGGAGGGGCAAACACTGGGGAGCTGTTTTTT.

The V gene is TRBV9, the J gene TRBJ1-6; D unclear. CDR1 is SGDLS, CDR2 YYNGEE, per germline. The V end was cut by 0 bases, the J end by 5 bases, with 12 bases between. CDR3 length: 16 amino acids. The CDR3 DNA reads TGTGCCAGCAGCGTAGGGCCCTCAGGAGATAATTCACCCCTCCACTTT. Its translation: CASSVGPSGDNSPLHF.

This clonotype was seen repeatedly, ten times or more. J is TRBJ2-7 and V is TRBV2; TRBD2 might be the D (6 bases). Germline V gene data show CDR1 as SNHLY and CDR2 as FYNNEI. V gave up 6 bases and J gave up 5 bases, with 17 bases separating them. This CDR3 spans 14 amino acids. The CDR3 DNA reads TGTGCCAGCAGGCGCAGAATAGGGGAGGACGAGCAGTACTTC. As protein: CASRRRIGEDEQYF.

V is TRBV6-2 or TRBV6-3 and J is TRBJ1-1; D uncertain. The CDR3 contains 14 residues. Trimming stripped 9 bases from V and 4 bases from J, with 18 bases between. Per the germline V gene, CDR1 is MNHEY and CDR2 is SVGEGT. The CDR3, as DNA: TGTGCCAGTCGGCGAGGTGGGGTGAGCACTGAAGCTTTCTTT. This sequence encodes CASRRGGVSTEAFF.

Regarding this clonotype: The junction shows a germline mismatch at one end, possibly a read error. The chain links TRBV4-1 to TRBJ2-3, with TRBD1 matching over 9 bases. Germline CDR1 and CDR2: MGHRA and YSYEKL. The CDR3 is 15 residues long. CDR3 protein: CASSQSGQGSDTHYF. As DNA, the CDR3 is TGCGCCAGCAGCCAATCGGGACAGGGATCAGATACGCACTATTTT.

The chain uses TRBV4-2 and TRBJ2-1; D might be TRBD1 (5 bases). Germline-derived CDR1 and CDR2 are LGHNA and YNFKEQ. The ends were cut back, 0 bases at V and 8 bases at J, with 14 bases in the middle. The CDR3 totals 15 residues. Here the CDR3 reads CASSQESRVRDEQFF. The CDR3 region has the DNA TGTGCCAGCAGCCAAGAGAGTCGGGTCAGGGATGAGCAGTTCTTC.

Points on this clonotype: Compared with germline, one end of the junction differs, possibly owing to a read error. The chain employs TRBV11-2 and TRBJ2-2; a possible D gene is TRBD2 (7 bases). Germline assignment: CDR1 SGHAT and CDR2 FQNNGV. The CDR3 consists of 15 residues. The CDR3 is CAISFAGSNTGGLFF. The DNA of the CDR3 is TGTGCCATCAGCTTTGCGGGATCGAACACCGGGGGGCTGTTTTTC.

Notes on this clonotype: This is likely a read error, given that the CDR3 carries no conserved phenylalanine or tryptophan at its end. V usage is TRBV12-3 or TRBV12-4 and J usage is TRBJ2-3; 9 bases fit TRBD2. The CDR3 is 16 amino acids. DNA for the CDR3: TGTGCCAGCACCGACCTGGGGGCTAGCGGGACAGCTACGCAGTATTTG. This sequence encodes CASTDLGASGTATQYL.